These T cell receptor beta chains were read from a single sample in a study of control samples from healthy donors and cancer patients. This table comes from immunoSEQ multiplex PCR, and its TCRdb copy is limited to in-frame clones, with some not included. The sample shows 120,000 or so clones, 70% to 90% of them seen only once. The specimen sequenced was blood. The receptors come from a man aged 60 to 69 in good health. CDR3s include the opening cysteine and the closing phenylalanine or tryptophan. A D gene is named only where the DNA matches it firmly. The size of a clone is reported for some rows only, either as once, few or many, or as a class for expanded clones.

V: TRBV3-1/TRBV3-2
size: -
D: -
J: TRBJ1-1
DNA: TGTGCCAGCAGCCAAGATCCTGGACAGCACGTAAGGCCTTTCTTT
CDR3: CASSQDPGQHVRPFF

V: TRBV7-9
size: -
D: -
J: TRBJ1-5
DNA: TGTGCCAGCAGCTTTTCGGGGGGCGAGAGGCAGCCCCAGCATTTT
CDR3: CASSFSGGERQPQHF

V: TRBV6-1
size: -
D: TRBD1
J: TRBJ2-7
DNA: TGTGCCAGCAGTGAGGGACAGCAAACTTTCTCCTACGAGCAGTACTTC
CDR3: CASSEGQQTFSYEQYF

V: TRBV28
size: -
D: -
J: TRBJ2-1
DNA: TGTGCCAGCAGTTTCGACGGGACACGGAACAATGAGCAGTTCTTC
CDR3: CASSFDGTRNNEQFF

V: TRBV7-2
size: -
D: -
J: TRBJ2-2
DNA: TGTGCCAGCAGCTTAAAGAACACCGGGGAGCTGTTTTTT
CDR3: CASSLKNTGELFF

V: TRBV28
size: -
D: -
J: TRBJ2-3
DNA: TGTGCCAGCAGTTACCGGGGACCTAGCACAGATACGCAGTATTTT
CDR3: CASSYRGPSTDTQYF

V: TRBV19
size: -
D: TRBD1
J: TRBJ1-5
DNA: TGTGCCAGTAGGACAGGGGAAAGAAGGCAGCCCCAGCATTTT
CDR3: CASRTGERRQPQHF

V: TRBV9
size: -
D: -
J: TRBJ2-2
DNA: TGTGCCAGCAGCGGGTCAGTGGACACCGGGGAGCTGTTTTTT
CDR3: CASSGSVDTGELFF

V: TRBV7-2
size: -
D: TRBD2
J: TRBJ2-7
DNA: TGTGCCAGCAGCTTAGTTCCGGGGGGAAACGAGCAGTACTTC
CDR3: CASSLVPGGNEQYF

V: TRBV19
size: few
D: TRBD2
J: TRBJ2-2
DNA: TGTGCCAGTAAACTAGCGGGGGCCTACACCGGGGAGCTGTTTTTT
CDR3: CASKLAGAYTGELFF

V: TRBV7-6
size: few
D: -
J: TRBJ1-2
DNA: TGTGCCAGCAGCTTATTTGGTTTTACCCGCACTATCTATGGCTACACCTTC
CDR3: CASSLFGFTRTIYGYTF

V: TRBV11-2
size: -
D: -
J: TRBJ2-3
DNA: TGTGCCAGCAGCCTTGGCCCAGTTAGCACAGATACGCAGTATTTT
CDR3: CASSLGPVSTDTQYF

V: TRBV7-2
size: -
D: -
J: TRBJ2-7
DNA: TGTGCCAGCAGTTATGACAGGAGCTCCTACGAGCAGTACTTC
CDR3: CASSYDRSSYEQYF

V: TRBV1
size: once
D: -
J: TRBJ1-2
DNA: TGCACCAGCAGCCCCAAGGTCGAGACAGGGCTAGGCTATGGCTACACCTTC
CDR3: CTSSPKVETGLGYGYTF

V: TRBV5-1
size: -
D: -
J: TRBJ1-1
DNA: TGCGCCAGCAGCTTTAGCAGGGGCTCCACTGAAGCTTTCTTT
CDR3: CASSFSRGSTEAFF

V: TRBV5-6
size: -
D: -
J: TRBJ1-3
DNA: TGTGCCAGCAGCTTGGGCAGCTCTGGAAACACCATATATTTT
CDR3: CASSLGSSGNTIYF

V: TRBV10-3
size: once
D: -
J: TRBJ2-3
DNA: TGTGCCATCAGGGGGGCCAGCACAGATACGCAGTATTTT
CDR3: CAIRGASTDTQYF

V: TRBV10-3
size: -
D: TRBD1
J: TRBJ1-3
DNA: TGTGCCATCAGGGACCCAACGGACAGGGAGAGTGGAAACACCATATATTTT
CDR3: CAIRDPTDRESGNTIYF

V: TRBV9
size: -
D: -
J: TRBJ1-1
DNA: TGTGCCAGCAGCCCACAACAGGGTGGGAACACTGAAGCTTTCTTT
CDR3: CASSPQQGGNTEAFF

V: TRBV27
size: -
D: -
J: TRBJ2-3
DNA: TGTGCCAGTACCCCAGACAGACCCACAGATACGCAGTATTTT
CDR3: CASTPDRPTDTQYF

V: TRBV7-2
size: -
D: -
J: TRBJ1-5
DNA: TGTGCCAGCAGCTTATGGATCGTTGGGCCCCAGCATTTT
CDR3: CASSLWIVGPQHF

V: TRBV28
size: -
D: -
J: TRBJ1-4
DNA: TGTGCCAGCAGTTTCGGGGGTTTGGAAAAACTGTTTTTT
CDR3: CASSFGGLEKLFF

V: TRBV7-8
size: -
D: TRBD1
J: TRBJ1-5
DNA: TGTGCCAGCAGCCCCTGGACAGGAGATAGCAATCAGCCCCAGCATTTT
CDR3: CASSPWTGDSNQPQHF

V: TRBV3-1/TRBV3-2
size: -
D: TRBD2
J: TRBJ2-1
DNA: TGTGCCAGCAGCCTGACTAGCGGGGCCTACAATGAGCAGTTCTTC
CDR3: CASSLTSGAYNEQFF

V: TRBV10-3
size: -
D: -
J: TRBJ1-2
DNA: TGTGCCATCAGCAAACCGACGGTCATAGGGTGGGACTATGGCTACACCTTC
CDR3: CAISKPTVIGWDYGYTF

V: TRBV3-1/TRBV3-2
size: -
D: -
J: TRBJ2-7
DNA: TGTGCCAGCAGCCAAACGGGAGAGCAGTACTTC
CDR3: CASSQTGEQYF

V: TRBV2
size: -
D: -
J: TRBJ1-3
DNA: TGTGCCAGCGGCCCGGGACTGGTGAGCTCTGGAAACACCATATATTTT
CDR3: CASGPGLVSSGNTIYF

V: TRBV6-1
size: -
D: -
J: TRBJ1-5
DNA: TGTGCCAGCAGTGAAAGGGACCCTTATAGCAATCAGCCCCAGCATTTT
CDR3: CASSERDPYSNQPQHF

V: TRBV11-2
size: -
D: -
J: TRBJ1-5
DNA: TGTGCCAGCAGCTTAGTGGGCGGGGGCAATCAGCCCCAGCATTTT
CDR3: CASSLVGGGNQPQHF

V: TRBV12-3/TRBV12-4
size: -
D: -
J: TRBJ2-1
DNA: TGTGCCAGCAGACTTTCTAGTGAGCAGTTCTTC
CDR3: CASRLSSEQFF

V: TRBV5-1
size: -
D: -
J: TRBJ1-1
DNA: TGCGCCAGCAGCTTTCAAGAGAACACTGAAGCTTTCTTT
CDR3: CASSFQENTEAFF

V: TRBV28
size: -
D: TRBD1
J: TRBJ2-6
DNA: TGTGCCAGCAGCAACCGACAGGGACGAGGCTCTGGGGCCAACGTCCTGACTTTC
CDR3: CASSNRQGRGSGANVLTF